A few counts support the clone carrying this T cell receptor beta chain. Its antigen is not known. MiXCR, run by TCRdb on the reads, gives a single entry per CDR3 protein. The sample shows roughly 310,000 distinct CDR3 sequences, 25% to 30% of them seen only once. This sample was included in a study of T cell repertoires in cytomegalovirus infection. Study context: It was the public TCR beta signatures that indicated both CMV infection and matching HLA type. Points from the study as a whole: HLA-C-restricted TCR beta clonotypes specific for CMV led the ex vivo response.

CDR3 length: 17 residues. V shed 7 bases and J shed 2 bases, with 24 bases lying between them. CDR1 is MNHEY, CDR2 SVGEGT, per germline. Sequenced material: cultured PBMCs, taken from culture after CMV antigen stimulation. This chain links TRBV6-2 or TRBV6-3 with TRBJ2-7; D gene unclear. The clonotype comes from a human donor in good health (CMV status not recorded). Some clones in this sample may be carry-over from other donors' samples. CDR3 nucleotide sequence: TGTGCCAGCAACCCCGGGTGGCGGTCCTTAAATCCCTACGAGCAGTACTTC. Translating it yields CASNPGWRSLNPYEQYF.